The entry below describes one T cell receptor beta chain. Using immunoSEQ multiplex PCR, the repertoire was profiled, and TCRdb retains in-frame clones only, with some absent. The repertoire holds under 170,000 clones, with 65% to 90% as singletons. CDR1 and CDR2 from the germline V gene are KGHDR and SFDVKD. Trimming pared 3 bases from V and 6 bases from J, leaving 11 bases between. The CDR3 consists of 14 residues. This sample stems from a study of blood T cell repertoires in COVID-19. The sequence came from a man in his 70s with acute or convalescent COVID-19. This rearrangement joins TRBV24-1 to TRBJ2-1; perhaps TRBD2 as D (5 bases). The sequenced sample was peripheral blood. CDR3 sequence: CATSDLTTLNEQFF. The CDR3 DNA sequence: TGTGCCACCAGTGATCTGACTACCCTCAATGAGCAGTTCTTC.